The 3 T cell receptor beta chains below all came from one sample that was sequenced in a study of CD4 T cells in relation to SARS-CoV-2 and coronaviruses. The unexposed donors gave CD4+ T cells in 2011-2018, prior to COVID-19. After about 10 days of culture, CD4+ T cells were isolated. Libraries were prepared by immunoSEQ multiplex PCR; TCRdb keeps only in-frame clonotypes and omits some of them. The sample yields some 19,000 clones, around three quarters seen once. These receptors lack a known antigen. The sample consisted of CD4+ T cells from PBMCs, cultured in vitro. All receptors come from a human donor in good health.

This chain uses TRBV4-1 with TRBJ1-1; D remains unclear. Germline V gene lookup returns CDR1 MGHRA and CDR2 YSYEKL. This CDR3 has 17 amino acids. The V end was cut by 0 bases, the J end by 0 bases, with 14 bases between. As DNA, the CDR3 is TGCGCCAGCAGCCAAGATATCTCCAATACGGTGAACACTGAAGCTTTCTTT. Amino acid sequence: CASSQDISNTVNTEAFF.

The CDR3 nucleotides read TGTGCCAGCAGCCCCCACGAGACGTCTAACTATGGCTACACCTTC. Its protein product is CASSPHETSNYGYTF. V is TRBV6-6 and J is TRBJ1-2; no clear D. Germline loops: CDR1 MNHNY, CDR2 SVGAGI (reference sequence). The CDR3 runs 15 residues. V lost 6 bases and J 0 bases, leaving 14 bases between the germline ends.

This clone was observed a handful of times. The chain recombines TRBV2 with TRBJ1-5; a weak D match, TRBD1 (5 bases). Germline V gene lookup returns CDR1 SNHLY and CDR2 FYNNEI. The CDR3 length is 12 residues. Trimming cost V 6 bases and J 6 bases, with 9 bases left between them. In DNA form, the CDR3 reads TGTGCCAGCAGGGTTGGGGGTCAGCCCCAGCATTTT. Amino acids: CASRVGGQPQHF.